What follows are 20 T cell receptor beta chains derived from one specimen sequenced in a study of control samples from healthy donors and cancer patients (dated by TCRdb to the early 2020s). The library was obtained by the immunoSEQ multiplex PCR assay. TCRdb provides this immuneACCESS table in a form limited to in-frame rearrangements. Some clones are lacking; in checked studies, under half of them reflect an unresolved V gene, and why the rest are absent is not known. A total of tens of thousands of clones appear in this sample, 70% to 90% of them only once. The top ten clonotypes cover around 18% of the sample. The sequencing input was blood. Receptor source: a man between 45 and 60 years old in good health.

J is TRBJ1-1 and V is TRBV5-5, with 9 bases matching TRBD1. V lost 1 base to trimming and J lost 1 base; unmatched junction nucleotides: 5. This CDR3 is 16 amino acids long. Germline CDR1 and CDR2: SGHKS and YYEKEE (reference sequence). For the CDR3, the DNA is TGTGCCAGCAGCTTGACAGGGGGCGCGACGAACACTGAAGCTTTCTTT. Amino acids: CASSLTGGATNTEAFF.

The chain couples TRBV10-3 to TRBJ2-3; TRBD2 matches 13 bases. Unmatched junction bases numbered 7, after V lost 4 bases and J lost 0 bases. The CDR3 has 18 residues. Germline V CDR1 and CDR2: ENHRY, SYGVKD. CDR3 in DNA: TGTGCCATCAGTGCGAAACTAGCGGGGGGGACTAGCACAGATACGCAGTATTTT. Residues: CAISAKLAGGTSTDTQYF.

V and J are TRBV7-8 and TRBJ1-5; TRBD1 is a possible D gene (5 bases). CDR3 length: 15 amino acids. In germline, CDR1 is SGHVS, CDR2 FQNEAQ. Trimming left V 0 bases short and J 7 bases short, with 13 bases between. CDR3 sequence (DNA): TGTGCCAGCAGCTTAGCGGTCCCAGGGTTGCAGCCCCAGCATTTT. Residues: CASSLAVPGLQPQHF. The complete variable domain, with remaining parts taken from reference TRBV7-8 and TRBJ1-5, reads GAGVSQSPRYKVAKRGQDVALRCDPISGHVSLFWYQQALGQGPEFLTYFQNEAQLDKSGLPSDRFFAERPEGSVSTLKIQRTQQEDSAVYLCASSLAVPGLQPQHFGDGTRLSIL.

The sample holds a few counts of this clone. V usage is TRBV7-9 and J usage is TRBJ2-7; D is perhaps TRBD2 (5 bases). With 6 bases removed from V and 2 bases from J, the gap between germline ends came to 14 bases. Germline CDR1 is SEHNR and CDR2 is FQNEAQ (reference sequence). This CDR3 comprises 14 residues. The CDR3 DNA is TGTGCCAGCAGGGACCTCGGGAACACCTACGAGCAGTACTTC. Protein: CASRDLGNTYEQYF.

The chain couples TRBV9 to TRBJ2-5, with TRBD2 matching 8 bases. CDR1 SGDLS and CDR2 YYNGEE come from the germline V gene. After removal of 7 bases from V and 5 bases from J, the junction contained 13 bases not matched to a gene. There are 15 residues in the CDR3. CDR3 sequence (DNA): TGTGCCAGCGGCGCTGCGCGGGGGGCCGGGGAGACCCAGTACTTC. As protein: CASGAARGAGETQYF.

The V call is TRBV6-1, the J call TRBJ2-1; perhaps TRBD2 as D (5 bases). Trimming left V 2 bases short and J 7 bases short, with 12 bases between. The germline CDR1 and CDR2 sequences are MNHNS and SASEGT. There are 14 residues in the CDR3. The CDR3 region has the DNA TGTGCCAGCAGTGAACTAAGAGGGATAAATGAGCAGTTCTTC. This gives the protein CASSELRGINEQFF.

V gene TRBV4-1 combines with J gene TRBJ2-1; D perhaps matches TRBD1 (6 bases). Germline V gene data show CDR1 as MGHRA and CDR2 as YSYEKL. V lost 4 bases and J 0 bases, leaving 13 bases between the germline ends. CDR3 length equals 16 residues. CDR3 in amino acids: CASSLNLGASYNEQFF. The CDR3 DNA sequence: TGCGCCAGCAGCCTTAACCTGGGGGCCTCCTACAATGAGCAGTTCTTC.

The sample holds a few counts of this clone. The genes are TRBV19 and TRBJ2-3; a weak D match, TRBD2 (5 bases). Germline CDR1 LNHDA, CDR2 SQIVND (reference sequence). V lost 5 bases and J lost 6, with 9 bases in between. The CDR3 loop spans 12 amino acids. The DNA of the CDR3 is TGTGCCAGTAGTGACGGCGGGGATACGCAGTATTTT. Translated: CASSDGGDTQYF.

The gene calls are TRBV14 and TRBJ2-5, with D hard to call. The CDR3 loop spans 15 amino acids. Trimming shortened V by 5 bases and J by 5 bases, and 18 bases separated the two germline ends. Germline V gene lookup returns CDR1 SGHDN and CDR2 FVKESK. CDR3 region: CASSVSLGLRETQYF. CDR3 DNA sequence: TGTGCCAGCAGCGTCAGTCTAGGGTTACGGGAGACCCAGTACTTC.

The V gene is TRBV13, the J gene TRBJ2-3; TRBD2 aligns across 8 bases. Germline V gene lookup returns CDR1 PRHDT and CDR2 FYEKMQ (reference sequence). The J segment lost 2 bases and the V segment lost 1 base, leaving 8 bases of the junction unmatched. This CDR3 has 17 residues. The CDR3 DNA reads as TGTGCCAGCAGCTTAGACTTCGGGAGGGACACCACAGATACGCAGTATTTT. Residues: CASSLDFGRDTTDTQYF.

The rearrangement links TRBV10-2 to TRBJ2-3; 10 positions agree with TRBD2. This CDR3 comprises 16 residues. Germline V gene lookup returns CDR1 WSHSY and CDR2 SAAADI. The V and J ends lost 4 bases and 6 bases, in that order; junction bases with no gene match: 10. CDR3 protein: CASSGGSGSGRDTQYF. DNA for the CDR3: TGCGCCAGCAGTGGGGGTAGCGGTAGCGGGAGGGATACGCAGTATTTT.

The rearrangement uses TRBV2 and TRBJ2-1; maybe TRBD1 (5 bases). CDR3 length: 11 amino acids. The V end was cut by 3 bases, the J end by 9 bases, with 6 bases between. The germline V gene encodes CDR1 SNHLY and CDR2 FYNNEI. DNA for the CDR3: TGTGCCAGCAGTGAGGGGCCTGAGCAGTTCTTC. It specifies CASSEGPEQFF.

This clone was counted a single time. The chain uses TRBV9 and TRBJ2-3; D is undetermined. This CDR3 comprises 12 residues. Trimming removed 0 bases at V and 6 bases at J, with 5 bases between. Germline V CDR1 and CDR2: SGDLS, YYNGEE. The CDR3: CASSVAGDTQYF. The CDR3 DNA reads TGTGCCAGCAGCGTAGCTGGGGATACGCAGTATTTT.

This rearrangement joins TRBV6-5 to TRBJ2-2; unclear D gene. CDR1 and CDR2 (germline): MNHEY, SVGAGI. Trimming stripped 6 bases from V and 7 bases from J, with 12 bases between. The CDR3 runs to 13 residues. CDR3 bases: TGTGCCAGCAGCCCCAAAGGGTACGGGGAGCTGTTTTTT. Its protein product is CASSPKGYGELFF.

The chain is built from TRBV4-3 and TRBJ2-2, with D hard to call. CDR1 is LGHNA, CDR2 YSLEER, per germline. The CDR3 has 15 amino acids. V gave up 0 bases and J gave up 6 bases, with 11 bases separating them. CDR3 amino acids: CASSQDRNRAGELFF. Written as DNA, the CDR3 is TGCGCCAGCAGCCAAGATAGGAACCGGGCCGGGGAGCTGTTTTTT.

This clone was picked up one time. The chain links TRBV6-5 to TRBJ2-3, with a possible D match to TRBD2 (6 bases). The germline V gene has CDR1 MNHEY and CDR2 SVGAGI. The CDR3 runs to 14 residues. With 5 bases removed from V and 1 base from J, the gap between germline ends came to 10 bases. The CDR3 spells CASSSREGTDTQYF. DNA of the CDR3: TGTGCCAGCAGTAGCAGGGAGGGCACAGATACGCAGTATTTT.

The V call is TRBV28, the J call TRBJ1-5, with D unresolved. The CDR3 is 13 amino acids. With 7 bases removed from V and 2 bases from J, the gap between germline ends came to 9 bases. Germline V CDR1 and CDR2: MDHEN, SYDVKM. This CDR3 is CASIRQGNQPQHF. The CDR3 nucleotides read TGTGCCAGCATCCGGCAGGGCAATCAGCCCCAGCATTTT.

The rearrangement uses TRBV30 and TRBJ1-1; D gene unclear. The CDR3 extends over 14 amino acids. V lost 0 bases and J 5 bases, leaving 13 bases between the germline ends. Germline V gene data show CDR1 as GTSNPN and CDR2 as SVGIG (reference sequence). This CDR3 is CAWSVGRLGTEAFF. For the CDR3, the DNA is TGTGCCTGGAGTGTCGGGCGGTTGGGAACTGAAGCTTTCTTT.

This chain connects TRBV29-1 to TRBJ2-4; 7 positions match TRBD1. Losses at the gene ends were 7 bases for V and 4 bases for J; bases not matched to a gene: 7. This CDR3 region has 13 residues. Germline V gives CDR1 SQVTM, CDR2 ANQGSEA. The CDR3 coding sequence is TGCAGCGCGCGGCCAGGGGGTAAAAACATTCAGTACTTC. Protein sequence: CSARPGGKNIQYF.

The chain employs TRBV21-1 and TRBJ2-5; the table's D call TRBD1 went unverified against the DNA. TRBV21-1 is designated a pseudogene. This CDR3 is 19 amino acids long. Written as DNA, the CDR3 is TGTGCCAGCAGCAAAGTCCCTCCAGGGGTGCATCAAATAGAAGAGACCCAGTACTTC. This sequence encodes CASSKVPPGVHQIEETQYF.